Shown below are 14 T cell receptor beta chains from a single sample sequenced in a study of neurological immune-mediated disorders. TCRdb passed the 5' RACE reads through MiXCR, listing each CDR3 protein once. Among 15,000 to 20,000 distinct CDR3 sequences listed, approximately 11% were seen once. Sequenced sample: CD8+ T cells from blood. Source of these receptors: a woman in her forties or fifties in good health.

This clonotype appeared many times. The chain couples TRBV20-1 to TRBJ2-1; D perhaps matches TRBD2 (6 bases). This CDR3 has 14 residues. V lost 3 bases, J lost 5 bases, and 14 bases lay in between. Per the germline V gene, CDR1 is DFQATT and CDR2 is SNEGSKA (reference sequence). In DNA, the CDR3 is TGCAGTGCTAGGTGGGCTAGCGTCAACAATGAGCAGTTCTTC. This gives the protein CSARWASVNNEQFF.

At least ten counts were recorded for this clonotype. J is TRBJ1-5 and V is TRBV20-1, with no clear D. Trimming cost V 0 bases and J 7 bases, with 13 bases left between them. The CDR3 loop spans 14 amino acids. Germline assignment: CDR1 DFQATT and CDR2 SNEGSKA (reference sequence). Here the CDR3 reads CSARDYTVQQPQHF. The CDR3, as DNA: TGCAGTGCTAGAGACTATACGGTCCAGCAGCCCCAGCATTTT.

This clonotype was recorded at least ten times. The V and J genes are TRBV19 and TRBJ1-1, with D possibly TRBD1 on 5 matching bases. The CDR3 is made up of 11 amino acids. Between the trimmed V and J ends, which lost 11 bases and 8 bases, there was a span of 15 bases. Per germline, CDR1 LNHDA and CDR2 SQIVND (reference sequence). The CDR3 nucleotides are TGTGCCGTTGGGGCAGGCATGGAAGCTTTCTTT. This translates into CAVGAGMEAFF. The full variable domain, with the rest looked up from reference TRBV19 and TRBJ1-1, is DGGITQSPKYLFRKEGQNVTLSCEQNLNHDAMYWYRQDPGQGLRLIYYSQIVNDFQKGDIAEGYSVSREKKESFPLTVTSAQKNPTAFYLCAVGAGMEAFFGQGTRLTVV.

The sample holds many counts of this clonotype. The V call is TRBV29-1, the J call TRBJ2-7; 9 nucleotides align to TRBD2. J lost 7 bases, V lost 4 bases, and 8 bases had no gene match. This CDR3 region has 13 residues. Germline V gene lookup returns CDR1 SQVTM and CDR2 ANQGSEA. CDR3 DNA sequence: TGCAGCGTTGCTAGCGGGACTCCAAGGGAGCAGTACTTC. Translation: CSVASGTPREQYF.

This clonotype occurred many times. The chain is built from TRBV20-1 and TRBJ2-4, with D perhaps being TRBD1 or TRBD2 (6 bases each). Germline lookup yields CDR1 DFQATT and CDR2 SNEGSKA (reference sequence). V shed 6 bases and J shed 0 bases, with 21 bases lying between them. This CDR3 is built from 17 residues. Written as DNA, the CDR3 is TGCAGTGCCAAAGGGTGGCGAGGGGGACTAGCCAAAAACATTCAGTACTTC. Amino acids: CSAKGWRGGLAKNIQYF.

This clonotype came up many times. V usage is TRBV28 and J usage is TRBJ2-7; perhaps TRBD2 as D (6 bases). V was shortened by 8 bases and J by 6 bases, with 17 bases between the two germline ends. CDR3 length equals 13 residues. The germline gives CDR1 MDHEN, CDR2 SYDVKM. CDR3 loop: CASVGQWGVEQYF. The CDR3 DNA reads as TGTGCCAGCGTGGGGCAGTGGGGGGTCGAGCAGTACTTC.

Ten or more counts support this clonotype. The limits of the CDR3 on the DNA are not certain, so only TCRdb's listed CDR3 is given. The chain couples TRBV27 to TRBJ1-2. The germline V gene encodes CDR1 MNHEY and CDR2 SMNVEV (reference sequence). The CDR3 comprises 15 residues, both ends counted. Here the CDR3 reads CASSLGTGWGYGYTF.

This clonotype was found many times. This chain uses TRBV11-1 with TRBJ2-3; 11 bases line up with TRBD2. There are 16 residues in the CDR3. Germline loops: CDR1 SGHAT, CDR2 FQDESV (reference sequence). The J segment lost 2 bases and the V segment lost 5 bases, leaving 6 bases of the junction unmatched. The CDR3 DNA follows: TGTGCCAGCAGCCTGGGACTAGCGGACCCCACAGATACGCAGTATTTT. Encoded protein: CASSLGLADPTDTQYF.

In this sample, this clonotype turned up many times. The V call is TRBV7-9, the J call TRBJ2-7; D is unresolved. The CDR3 length is 12 residues. The ends were cut back, 5 bases at V and 4 bases at J, with 9 bases in the middle. Germline assignment: CDR1 SEHNR and CDR2 FQNEAQ (reference sequence). The CDR3 DNA is TGTGCCAGCAGCCTCGTCCCGTACGAGCAGTACTTC. This gives the protein CASSLVPYEQYF. Full variable domain (missing parts from reference TRBV7-9 and TRBJ2-7): DTGVSQNPRHKITKRGQNVTFRCDPISEHNRLYWYRQTLGQGPEFLTYFQNEAQLEKSRLLSDRFSAERPKGSFSTLEIQRTEQGDSAMYLCASSLVPYEQYFGPGTRLTVT.

There are many counts of this clonotype. In nucleotides, the CDR3 is TGTGCCAGCAGCAAAGACAGACAGGGGAACACTGAAGCTTTCTTT. It encodes CASSKDRQGNTEAFF. The rearrangement uses TRBV7-9 and TRBJ1-1, with 7 bases identical to TRBD1. V lost 5 bases to trimming and J lost 1 base; unmatched junction nucleotides: 7. This CDR3 has 15 residues. Germline CDR1 SEHNR, CDR2 FQNEAQ (reference sequence).

This chain joins TRBV11-2 and TRBJ2-7; 7 bases align to TRBD1. Per the germline V gene, CDR1 is SGHAT and CDR2 is FQNNGV. This CDR3 spans 14 amino acids. V shed 1 base and J 6 bases; nucleotides not matched to a gene: 6. CDR3 coding DNA: TGTGCCAGCAGCTTAGGGACAGGAAATCTCGAGCAGTACTTC. Translating it yields CASSLGTGNLEQYF.

The J gene is TRBJ2-1, the V gene TRBV7-9; either TRBD1 or TRBD2 may fit D (5 bases each). Trimming took 3 bases from V and 10 from J, leaving 10 bases between them. Germline loops: CDR1 SEHNR, CDR2 FQNEAQ (reference sequence). The CDR3 consists of 12 residues. Written as DNA, the CDR3 is TGTGCCAGCAGCTTGAGGGGAGAGGAGCAGTTCTTC. Its protein product is CASSLRGEEQFF.

This clonotype was seen more than once but under ten times. V usage is TRBV20-1 and J usage is TRBJ2-2, with TRBD2 matching 13 bases. Trimming at V came to 8 bases and at J to 6 bases, leaving 12 bases not matched to a gene. Germline V gene data show CDR1 as DFQATT and CDR2 as SNEGSKA (reference sequence). This CDR3 is built from 16 residues. The CDR3 sequence is CSMPRTSGSRAGELFF. DNA of the CDR3: TGCAGTATGCCCCGGACTAGCGGGAGTCGTGCCGGGGAGCTGTTTTTT.

In its sample, this clonotype was seen many times. CDR3 amino acids: CASSLGLASDTQYF. CDR3 nucleotides: TGTGCCAGCAGCTTGGGATTAGCATCAGATACGCAGTATTTT. V is TRBV5-6 and J is TRBJ2-3; no definite D call. This CDR3 region has 14 residues. In germline, CDR1 is SGHDT, CDR2 YYEEEE. The germline V and J ends were trimmed by 0 bases and 4 bases, with 9 bases remaining between them.